The T cell receptor (beta chain) under discussion was sequenced for a study of shared clonotypes between healthy human individuals. As concerns this clone: Its antigen is unidentified.

Study observations and caveats: Naive subsets usually exceeded memory subsets in estimated richness. Genetic and exposure-history diversity was limited by the small donor number. The authors sampled blood alone, and tissue repertoires likely differ.

Donors included only healthy HIV-negative adults lacking recent acute infections or vaccinations. This table comes from immunoSEQ multiplex PCR, and its TCRdb copy is limited to in-frame clones, with some not included. The sample records 2 million to 2.5 million clones, 85% to 95% being singletons. There are 15 residues in the CDR3. Germline trimming cut 2 bases from V and 8 bases from J; bases unmatched to any gene: 8. Germline CDR1 reads MGHDK; CDR2 reads SYGVNS. Sequencing was done on a sample of naive CD4+ T cells from PBMCs. Subset: CD45RA+ positively selected. The chain combines TRBV25-1 with TRBJ2-2; 7 positions agree with TRBD2. This clonotype originated in a man younger than 35 in good health. Some clones in this sample may be carry-over from other donors' samples. Here the CDR3 DNA reads TGTGCCAGCAGTGAAGCGGGAGTGCAGCAGGGGGAGCTGTTTTTT. Protein product: CASSEAGVQQGELFF.